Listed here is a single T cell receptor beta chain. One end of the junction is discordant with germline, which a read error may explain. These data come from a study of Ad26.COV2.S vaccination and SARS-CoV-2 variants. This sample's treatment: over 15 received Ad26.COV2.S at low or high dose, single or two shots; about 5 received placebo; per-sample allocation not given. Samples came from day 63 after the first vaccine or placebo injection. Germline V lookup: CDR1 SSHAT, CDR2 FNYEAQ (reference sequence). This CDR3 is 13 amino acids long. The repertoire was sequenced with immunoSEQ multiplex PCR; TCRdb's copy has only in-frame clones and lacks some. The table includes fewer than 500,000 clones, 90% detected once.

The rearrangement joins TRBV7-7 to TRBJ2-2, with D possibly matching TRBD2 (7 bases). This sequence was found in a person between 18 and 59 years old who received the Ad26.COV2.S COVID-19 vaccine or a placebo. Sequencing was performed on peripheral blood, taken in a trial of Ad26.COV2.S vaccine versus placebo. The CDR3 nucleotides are TGTGCTAGCAGCTTAGGGGGGGCCGGGGAGCTGTTTTTT. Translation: CASSLGGAGELFF.